In its sample, the clone carrying this T cell receptor (beta chain) was seen a few times. The data originate from a study of cytomegalovirus exposure and HLA in healthy donors. Germline lookup yields CDR1 MNHEY and CDR2 SMNVEV (reference sequence). V lost 3 bases, J lost 3 bases, and 8 bases lay in between. The CDR3 sequence is 14 residues long. With 60 Vbeta and 13 Jbeta primers, the PCR was carried out. Original processing notes: Later, an analysis found tens of millions of unique TCR beta chains, and about 10 million of these were shared. Using immunoSEQ multiplex PCR, the repertoire was profiled, and TCRdb retains in-frame clones only, with some absent. V, J and clone size reflect that table, while D and trimming were determined from the DNA. This repertoire shows 33,000 or so clones, roughly nine tenths found once; its top ten account for 2.7%.

The chain recombines TRBV27 with TRBJ1-4; D possibly corresponds to TRBD1 (5 bases). The specimen was PBMCs. This TCR was recovered from a woman aged 18-29 years in good health and CMV-seronegative. The CDR3 sequence is CASSLQGSNEKLFF. Here the CDR3 DNA reads TGTGCCAGCAGTTTGCAGGGATCTAATGAAAAACTGTTTTTT.